A single TCR beta chain is shown here with its context. Its cognate antigen is unknown. The authors amplified TCR beta CDR3 regions from RNA transcripts. First-round RT-PCR used HTBI primers; second-round multiplex PCR followed. Each CDR3 protein gets one entry after TCRdb re-called the multiplex PCR reads with MiXCR. The sample has 580,000 or so distinct CDR3 sequences; less than 40% are singletons. Diagnosis used clinical symptoms, serum thyroxine, TRAb, thyroid ultrasound and orbital computed tomography. This entry comes from a study of Graves' ophthalmopathy and Graves' hyperthyroidism. Findings of the study overall: As the model predicted ophthalmopathy progression, it achieved a sensitivity of 70% to 71% and a specificity of 72% to 80%. Most expanded clonotypes in thyroid above 0.001 frequency also showed up in blood. Using 13 signatures, a model distinguished ophthalmopathy from stable hyperthyroidism, reaching roughly 90% sensitivity and 81.08% specificity.

Trimming removed 5 bases at V and 0 bases at J, with 15 bases between. This CDR3 is 16 amino acids long. Germline values: CDR1 SEHNR, CDR2 FQNEAQ (reference sequence). Sequencing was done on a sample of peripheral blood or thyroid tissue (not recorded which). The rearrangement uses TRBV7-9 and TRBJ2-3; D is possibly TRBD1 (6 bases). The sequence was collected from an adult man with Graves' hyperthyroidism. This CDR3 reads CASSPPTGTSTDTQYF. The CDR3 region has the DNA TGTGCCAGCAGCCCACCGACAGGAACTAGCACAGATACGCAGTATTTT.